These 19 T cell receptor beta chains originate from one sample sequenced in a study of T cell repertoires in cytomegalovirus infection. These TCRs are of unknown antigen specificity. TCRdb reanalysed the reads using MiXCR and keeps one entry per CDR3 protein. The sample has 800,000 to 950,000 distinct CDR3 sequences, 32% seen once. The specimen comprised cultured CD8+ T cells from PBMCs, sampled from culture after CMV antigen stimulation. The receptors here all came from a human donor in good health (CMV status not recorded). Some clones in this sample may be carry-over from other donors' samples.

The chain employs TRBV19 and TRBJ1-1, with D possibly being TRBD1 (5 bases). Trimming cost V 2 bases and J 5 bases, with 12 bases left between them. Germline assignment: CDR1 LNHDA and CDR2 SQIVND (reference sequence). The CDR3 sequence is 14 residues long. The CDR3 loop is CASSILGRGTEAFF. DNA for the CDR3: TGTGCCAGTAGTATATTAGGTCGGGGGACTGAAGCTTTCTTT.

V and J are TRBV4-1 and TRBJ2-7; D uncertain. V was clipped by 0 bases and J by 0 bases, with 3 bases between them. The CDR3 is 13 amino acids. Germline V gene lookup returns CDR1 MGHRA and CDR2 YSYEKL. Here the CDR3 reads CASSQEASYEQYF. CDR3 nucleotides: TGCGCCAGCAGCCAAGAGGCCTCCTACGAGCAGTACTTC.

Only a few counts were recorded for this clonotype. The rearrangement links TRBV5-6 to TRBJ2-2; D not certain. The germline V and J ends were trimmed by 2 bases and 5 bases, with 10 bases remaining between them. Germline loops: CDR1 SGHDT, CDR2 YYEEEE. CDR3 length equals 14 residues. The CDR3 DNA follows: TGTGCCAGCAGCTTCGGCAGGCCGACCGGGGAGCTGTTTTTT. It is translated as CASSFGRPTGELFF.

The chain uses TRBV27 and TRBJ1-2; no reliable D call. Germline loops: CDR1 MNHEY, CDR2 SMNVEV (reference sequence). There are 13 residues in the CDR3. Trimming left V 3 bases short and J 8 bases short, with 13 bases between. CDR3 nucleotide sequence: TGTGCCAGCAGTTTCGCCCCACCTGCAGGCTACACCTTC. Translating gives CASSFAPPAGYTF.

The chain couples TRBV15 to TRBJ2-7; D tentatively reads TRBD1 or TRBD2 (5 bases each). Trimming cost V 0 bases and J 6 bases, with 9 bases left between them. This CDR3 has 13 amino acids. Germline values: CDR1 LNHNV, CDR2 YYDKDF (reference sequence). The CDR3 DNA reads as TGTGCCACCAGCAGAGAGAGGGGCAGCGAGCAGTACTTC. Translation: CATSRERGSEQYF. Combining the CDR3 with reference TRBV15 and TRBJ2-7 gives the whole variable domain DAMVIQNPRYQVTQFGKPVTLSCSQTLNHNVMYWYQQKSSQAPKLLFHYYDKDFNNEADTPDNFQSRRPNTSFCFLDIRSPGLGDTAMYLCATSRERGSEQYFGPGTRLTVT.

The chain links TRBV12-3 or TRBV12-4 to TRBJ2-5; TRBD2 agrees at 12 bases. The CDR3 covers 17 residues. The junction had 8 bases not matched to a gene; V was cut back by 3 bases and J by 3 bases. The CDR3: CASSFGGLAGREETQYF. As DNA, the CDR3 is TGTGCCAGCAGTTTTGGGGGACTAGCGGGTAGGGAAGAGACCCAGTACTTC.

This chain links TRBV6-5 with TRBJ1-2, with D unresolved. From germline, CDR1 is MNHEY and CDR2 SVGAGI. The CDR3 totals 13 residues. V gave up 2 bases and J gave up 3 bases, with 7 bases separating them. CDR3 protein: CASSYRSYYGYTF. The CDR3 DNA is TGTGCCAGCAGTTACAGGAGCTACTATGGCTACACCTTC.

The rearrangement links TRBV7-6 to TRBJ1-2; a possible D gene is TRBD1 (6 bases). Germline assignment: CDR1 SGHVS and CDR2 FNYEAQ. The CDR3 covers 15 residues. The germline V and J ends were trimmed by 5 bases and 6 bases, with 19 bases remaining between them. The CDR3 DNA sequence: TGTGCCAGCAGCCTTGGGGGGCAATTGTTAGATGGCTACACCTTC. It codes for CASSLGGQLLDGYTF.

The J gene is TRBJ1-2, the V gene TRBV5-4; D uncertain. Per germline, CDR1 SGHNT and CDR2 YYREEE (reference sequence). With 3 bases removed from V and 6 bases from J, the gap between germline ends came to 15 bases. This CDR3 has 14 residues. The CDR3 protein is CASSWVGRLDGYTF. For the CDR3, the DNA is TGTGCCAGCAGCTGGGTGGGTCGCCTCGATGGCTACACCTTC.

The V and J genes are TRBV15 and TRBJ2-3, with TRBD1 matching over 9 bases. The CDR3 extends over 15 amino acids. The V segment lost 6 bases and the J segment 6 bases; nucleotides outside the gene matches: 10. The germline V gene encodes CDR1 LNHNV and CDR2 YYDKDF (reference sequence). The CDR3 region has the DNA TGTGCCACCAGTTCTAACAGGGGGCTAACGGATACGCAGTATTTT. It is translated as CATSSNRGLTDTQYF.

This clonotype came up a few times. V and J are TRBV7-6 and TRBJ1-4, with 9 positions matching TRBD1. V was clipped by 5 bases and J by 0 bases; unmatched bases: 10. The V gene's germline CDR1 is SGHVS and CDR2 FNYEAQ. There are 18 residues in the CDR3. CDR3 sequence (DNA): TGTGCCAGCAGCATGGGGGGACAGGGAGGCGCAACTAATGAAAAACTGTTTTTT. It codes for CASSMGGQGGATNEKLFF. Together with reference TRBV7-6 and TRBJ1-4, the CDR3 gives the full variable domain: GAGVSQSPRYKVTKRGQDVALRCDPISGHVSLYWYRQALGQGPEFLTYFNYEAQQDKSGLPNDRFSAERPEGSISTLTIQRTEQRDSAMYRCASSMGGQGGATNEKLFFGSGTQLSVL.

This clonotype has ten or more counts. Compared with germline, one end of the junction differs, possibly owing to a read error. The chain has TRBV4-1 and TRBJ2-1; weak D call: TRBD2 (5 bases). The CDR3 has 14 residues. In germline, CDR1 is MGHRA, CDR2 YSYEKL. CDR3 sequence (DNA): TGTGCCAGCAGCCCTTTAGGAGGATACAATGAGCAGTTCTTC. Translated: CASSPLGGYNEQFF.

The V gene is TRBV10-3, the J gene TRBJ1-2, with no clear D. Per germline, CDR1 ENHRY and CDR2 SYGVKD. V was cut by 10 bases and J by 4 bases, with 10 bases left in between. The CDR3 is 11 residues long. CDR3 protein: CATMEAYGYTF. CDR3 nucleotides: TGTGCCACCATGGAAGCCTATGGCTACACCTTC.

This clonotype was recorded a few times. The rearrangement joins TRBV11-2 to TRBJ2-1; no firm D call. Germline loops: CDR1 SGHAT, CDR2 FQNNGV. Trimming stripped 3 bases from V and 4 bases from J, with 13 bases between. The CDR3 sequence is 15 residues long. The CDR3 bases are TGTGCCAGCAGCTTCTCTGTCTCTGGATACAATGAGCAGTTCTTC. Translating it yields CASSFSVSGYNEQFF.

This chain joins TRBV6-5 and TRBJ2-1, with TRBD2 identical over 10 bases. Trimming took 4 bases from V and 3 from J; bases not matched to a gene: 6. The CDR3 length is 16 residues. The germline V gene has CDR1 MNHEY and CDR2 SVGAGI. CDR3 residues: CASSLDSGGLYNEQFF. The CDR3 DNA sequence: TGTGCCAGCAGTTTAGATAGCGGGGGGCTCTACAATGAGCAGTTCTTC.

This clonotype was detected only once. Compared with germline, one end of the junction differs, possibly owing to a read error. The genes are TRBV2 and TRBJ2-1; 9 bases fit TRBD2. The CDR3 consists of 13 residues. CDR1 SNHLY and CDR2 FYNNEI come from the germline V gene. CDR3 in amino acids: CVSGTSSGYEQFF. The CDR3 region has the DNA TGTGTCAGCGGGACTAGCTCCGGGTATGAGCAGTTCTTC. Supplemented by reference TRBV2 and TRBJ2-1, the full variable domain reads EPEVTQTPSHQVTQMGQEVILRCVPISNHLYFYWYRQILGQKVEFLVSFYNNEISEKSEIFDDQFSVERPDGSNFTLKIRSTKLEDSAMYFCVSGTSSGYEQFFGPGTRLTVL.

This clonotype was detected once. The J gene is TRBJ1-6, the V gene TRBV20-1; 7 bases agree with TRBD1. Germline V gives CDR1 DFQATT, CDR2 SNEGSKA (reference sequence). The trim removed 0 bases at V and 5 bases at J, leaving 1 base unmatched. The CDR3 has 14 amino acids. CDR3 region: CSAREGTDNSPLHF. CDR3 nucleotide sequence: TGCAGTGCTAGAGAGGGGACAGATAATTCACCCCTCCACTTT.

CDR3 region: CASSPRDSNYEQYV. The DNA for the CDR3 is TGTGCCAGCAGCCCAAGGGACAGCAACTACGAGCAGTACGTC. The rearrangement joins TRBV7-9 to TRBJ2-7; 7 bases map to TRBD1. Trimming cost V 5 bases and J 3 bases; bases outside gene matches: 7. Germline V lookup: CDR1 SEHNR, CDR2 FQNEAQ (reference sequence). The CDR3 sequence is 14 residues long.

This clonotype was counted at least ten times. This chain joins TRBV7-8 and TRBJ1-5, with 8 bases lining up with TRBD1. This CDR3 is built from 16 residues. V shed 3 bases, J shed 5 bases, and the junction held 9 bases outside the gene matches. Germline V gene lookup returns CDR1 SGHVS and CDR2 FQNEAQ. The CDR3 region is CASSFFGQGLYQPQHF. CDR3 nucleotides: TGTGCCAGCAGCTTCTTCGGACAGGGATTATATCAGCCCCAGCATTTT.